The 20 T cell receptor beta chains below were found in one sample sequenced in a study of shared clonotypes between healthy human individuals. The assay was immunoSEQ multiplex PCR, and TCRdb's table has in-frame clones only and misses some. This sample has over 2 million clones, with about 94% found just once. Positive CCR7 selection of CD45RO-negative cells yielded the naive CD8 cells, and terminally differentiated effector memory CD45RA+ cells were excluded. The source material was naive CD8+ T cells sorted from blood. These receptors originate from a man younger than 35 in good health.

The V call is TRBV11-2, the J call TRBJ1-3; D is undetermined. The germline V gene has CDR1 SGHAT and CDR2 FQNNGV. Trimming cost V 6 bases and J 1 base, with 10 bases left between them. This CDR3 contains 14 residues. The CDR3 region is CASSPMGSGNTIYF. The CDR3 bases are TGTGCCAGCAGTCCCATGGGGTCTGGAAACACCATATATTTT.

The CDR3 nucleotides read TGTGCCAGCAGCAACCCTCGACTAGCGGGAGGCCCCGTGGGGCAGTACTTC. Translation: CASSNPRLAGGPVGQYF. The V call is TRBV21-1, the J call TRBJ2-7; the table names TRBD2, a call not compared with the DNA. TRBV21-1 is listed as a pseudogene. The CDR3 runs to 17 residues.

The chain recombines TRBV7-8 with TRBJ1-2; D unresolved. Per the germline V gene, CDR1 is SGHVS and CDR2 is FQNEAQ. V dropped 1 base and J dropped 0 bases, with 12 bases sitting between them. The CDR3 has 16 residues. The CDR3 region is CASSLGGNGPNYGYTF. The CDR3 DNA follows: TGTGCCAGCAGCTTAGGGGGTAACGGACCTAACTATGGCTACACCTTC.

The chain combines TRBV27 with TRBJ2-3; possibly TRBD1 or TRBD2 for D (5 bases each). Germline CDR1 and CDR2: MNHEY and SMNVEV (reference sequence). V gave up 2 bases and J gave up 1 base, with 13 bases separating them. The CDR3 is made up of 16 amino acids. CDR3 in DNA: TGTGCCAGCAGTTTAATTGGGGGAATGGGCACAGATACGCAGTATTTT. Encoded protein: CASSLIGGMGTDTQYF.

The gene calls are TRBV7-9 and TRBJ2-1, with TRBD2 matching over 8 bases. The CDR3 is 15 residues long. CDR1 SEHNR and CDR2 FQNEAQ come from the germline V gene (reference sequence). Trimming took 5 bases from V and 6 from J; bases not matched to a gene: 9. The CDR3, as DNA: TGTGCCAGCAGCCCGGAGGCGGGGGGATTCAATGAGCAGTTCTTC. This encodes CASSPEAGGFNEQFF.

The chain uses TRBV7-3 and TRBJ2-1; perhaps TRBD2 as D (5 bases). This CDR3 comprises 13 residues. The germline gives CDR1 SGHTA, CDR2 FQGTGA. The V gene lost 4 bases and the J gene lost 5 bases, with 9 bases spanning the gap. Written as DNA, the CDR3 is TGTGCCAGCAGCTCGGACTCTAACAATGAGCAGTTCTTC. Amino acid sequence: CASSSDSNNEQFF.

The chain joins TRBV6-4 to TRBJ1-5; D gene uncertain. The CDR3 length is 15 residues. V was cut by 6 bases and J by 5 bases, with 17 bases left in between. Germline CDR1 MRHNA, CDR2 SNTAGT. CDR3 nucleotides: TGTGCCAGCAGAATAGGACTGCGCCCCTATCAGCCCCAGCATTTT. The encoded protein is CASRIGLRPYQPQHF.

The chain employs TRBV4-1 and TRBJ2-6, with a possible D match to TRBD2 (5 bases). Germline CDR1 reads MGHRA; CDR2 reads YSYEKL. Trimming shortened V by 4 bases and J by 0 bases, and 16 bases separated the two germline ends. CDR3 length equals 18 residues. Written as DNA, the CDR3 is TGCGCCAGCAGCCTAAGAGAGGGTCTCACCTCTGGGGCCAACGTCCTGACTTTC. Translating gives CASSLREGLTSGANVLTF.

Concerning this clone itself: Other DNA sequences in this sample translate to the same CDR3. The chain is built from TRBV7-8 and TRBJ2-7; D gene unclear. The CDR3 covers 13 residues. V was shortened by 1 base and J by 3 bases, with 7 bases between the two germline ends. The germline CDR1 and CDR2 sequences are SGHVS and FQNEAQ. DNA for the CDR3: TGTGCCAGCAGCTTAGATGGGGACTACGAGCAGTACTTC. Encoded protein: CASSLDGDYEQYF.

This CDR3 is CASSSLGSNQPQHF. The DNA for the CDR3 is TGTGCCAGCAGCTCTTTGGGGAGCAATCAGCCCCAGCATTTT. This chain uses TRBV7-9 with TRBJ1-5; no clear D. The CDR3 length is 14 residues. Germline CDR1 and CDR2: SEHNR and FQNEAQ (reference sequence). V was clipped by 4 bases and J by 1 base, with 8 bases between them.

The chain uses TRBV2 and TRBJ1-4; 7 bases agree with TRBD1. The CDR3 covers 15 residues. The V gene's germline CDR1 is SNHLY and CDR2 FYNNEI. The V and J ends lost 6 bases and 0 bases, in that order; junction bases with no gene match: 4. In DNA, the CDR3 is TGTGCCAGCAGGGCAACAGGGGCAACTAATGAAAAACTGTTTTTT. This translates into CASRATGATNEKLFF.

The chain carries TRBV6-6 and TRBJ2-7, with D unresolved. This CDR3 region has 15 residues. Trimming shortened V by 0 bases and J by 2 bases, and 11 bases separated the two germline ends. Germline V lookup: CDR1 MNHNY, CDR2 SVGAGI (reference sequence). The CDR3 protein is CASSYSTPRTYEQYF. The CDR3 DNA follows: TGTGCCAGCAGTTACTCGACCCCTAGGACCTACGAGCAGTACTTC.

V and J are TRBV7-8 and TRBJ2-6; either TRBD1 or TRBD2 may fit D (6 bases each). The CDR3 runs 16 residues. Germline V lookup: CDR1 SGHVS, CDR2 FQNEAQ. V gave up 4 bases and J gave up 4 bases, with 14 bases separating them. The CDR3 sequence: CASSSLSGAGANVLTF. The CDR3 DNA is TGTGCCAGCAGCTCCCTATCGGGGGCAGGGGCCAACGTCCTGACTTTC.

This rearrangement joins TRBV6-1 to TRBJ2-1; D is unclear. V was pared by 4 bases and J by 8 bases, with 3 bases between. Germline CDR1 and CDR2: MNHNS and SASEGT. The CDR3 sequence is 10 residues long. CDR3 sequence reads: CASSGHEQFF. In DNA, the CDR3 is TGTGCCAGCAGTGGGCATGAGCAGTTCTTC.

CDR3 in DNA: TGTGCCAGCAGTCCAATTGGGGTCTACGAGCAGTACTTC. Translation gives CASSPIGVYEQYF. V and J are TRBV28 and TRBJ2-7; D not resolved. CDR1 MDHEN and CDR2 SYDVKM come from the germline V gene. CDR3 length: 13 amino acids. V was shortened by 5 bases and J by 3 bases, with 11 bases between the two germline ends.

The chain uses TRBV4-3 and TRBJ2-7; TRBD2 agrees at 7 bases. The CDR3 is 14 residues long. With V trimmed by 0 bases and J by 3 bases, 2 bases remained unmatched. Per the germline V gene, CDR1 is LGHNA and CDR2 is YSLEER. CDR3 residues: CASSQDGDYYEQYF. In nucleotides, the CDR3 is TGCGCCAGCAGCCAAGATGGGGACTACTACGAGCAGTACTTC.

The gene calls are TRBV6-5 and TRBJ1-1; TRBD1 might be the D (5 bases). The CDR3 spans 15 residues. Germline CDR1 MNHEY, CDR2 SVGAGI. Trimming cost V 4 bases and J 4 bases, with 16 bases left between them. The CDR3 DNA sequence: TGTGCCAGCAGTTCTTCTCCTGGGGGTAGCACTGAAGCTTTCTTT. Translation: CASSSSPGGSTEAFF.

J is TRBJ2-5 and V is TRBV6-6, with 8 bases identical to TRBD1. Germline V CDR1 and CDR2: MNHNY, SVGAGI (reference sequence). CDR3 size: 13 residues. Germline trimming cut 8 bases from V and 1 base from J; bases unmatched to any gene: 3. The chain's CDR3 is CASHDRGQETQYF. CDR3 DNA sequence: TGTGCCAGCCATGACAGGGGCCAAGAGACCCAGTACTTC.

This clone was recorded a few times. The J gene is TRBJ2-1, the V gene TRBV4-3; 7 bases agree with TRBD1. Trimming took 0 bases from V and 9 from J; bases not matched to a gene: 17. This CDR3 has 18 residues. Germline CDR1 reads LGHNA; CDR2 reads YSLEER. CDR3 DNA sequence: TGCGCCAGCAGCCAAGAAAGGATCGACAGGGTAATTTCGGGTGAGCAGTTCTTC. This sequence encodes CASSQERIDRVISGEQFF.

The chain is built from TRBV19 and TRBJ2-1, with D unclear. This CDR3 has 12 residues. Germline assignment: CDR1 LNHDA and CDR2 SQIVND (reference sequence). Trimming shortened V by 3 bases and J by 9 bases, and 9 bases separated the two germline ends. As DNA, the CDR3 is TGTGCCAGTAGTATCGGCGACGGTGAGCAGTTCTTC. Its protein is CASSIGDGEQFF.